The rows below give T cell receptor beta chains drawn from one sample of a study of T cell responses to AZD1222 COVID-19 vaccine. Using immunoSEQ multiplex PCR, the repertoire was profiled, and TCRdb retains in-frame clones only, with some absent. The table includes about 88,000 clones, about 88% detected once. Specimen: peripheral blood, collected on day 0 of AZD1222 vaccination. The source is an adult in good health. The CDR3 runs from the conserved cysteine through the conserved F or W. The D gene is left open where the match is weak. Clone size is shown for a subset of rows, as once, few, many or a class of expanded clone.

D	size	V	J	CDR3	DNA
.	.	TRBV6-1	TRBJ1-4	CASSEGGKLFF	TGTGCCAGCAGTGAGGGTGGAAAACTGTTTTTT
.	.	TRBV6-2/TRBV6-3	TRBJ2-7	CASSQSSEQYF	TGTGCCAGCAGCCAATCTAGCGAGCAGTACTTC
.	.	TRBV9	TRBJ1-4	CASTFGTNEKLFF	TGTGCCAGCACCTTCGGAACTAATGAAAAACTGTTTTTT
.	.	TRBV21-1	TRBJ1-5	CASSKGSDVSSNQPQHF	TGTGCCAGCAGCAAGGGATCTGATGTAAGTAGCAATCAGCCCCAGCATTTT
.	.	TRBV5-6	TRBJ2-7	CASTLIPESEQYF	TGTGCCAGCACCCTTATACCGGAGAGCGAGCAGTACTTC
.	.	TRBV10-1	TRBJ1-3	CASSESRGAFGNTIYF	TGCGCCAGCAGTGAGTCTAGGGGGGCCTTTGGAAACACCATATATTTT
.	.	TRBV2	TRBJ1-6	CASRQRGFDSPLHF	TGTGCCAGCAGACAGCGAGGTTTCGATTCACCCCTCCACTTT
.	.	TRBV13	TRBJ1-2	CASSLGTGLGYTF	TGTGCCAGCAGCTTAGGAACAGGGCTTGGCTACACCTTC
.	once	TRBV3-1/TRBV3-2	TRBJ2-1	CASSRRLVEVNEQFF	TGTGCCAGCAGCCGTAGACTAGTTGAGGTGAATGAGCAGTTCTTC
.	once	TRBV30	TRBJ1-1	CAWRGLMATTEAFF	TGTGCCTGGAGAGGCCTTATGGCGACCACTGAAGCTTTCTTT
.	.	TRBV2	TRBJ1-1	CASSLDRDQEAFF	TGTGCCAGCAGCCTTGACAGAGACCAAGAAGCTTTCTTT
TRBD1	.	TRBV13	TRBJ1-2	CASSASGTGTTWYYGYTF	TGTGCCAGCAGCGCATCCGGGACAGGGACAACATGGTACTATGGCTACACCTTC
.	once	TRBV7-2	TRBJ1-2	CASSRGGGYTF	TGTGCCAGCAGTCGGGGCGGGGGCTACACCTTC
TRBD2	.	TRBV4-2	TRBJ2-3	CASSHRAEGSPYLAGLTDTQYF	TGTGCCAGCAGCCATAGGGCGGAGGGGTCCCCCTACCTAGCGGGCCTCACAGATACGCAGTATTTT
.	.	TRBV9	TRBJ1-1	CASSAVPNTEAFF	TGTGCCAGCAGCGCGGTCCCGAACACTGAAGCTTTCTTT
.	.	TRBV19	TRBJ1-1	CASSINVNTEAFF	TGTGCCAGTAGTATCAATGTAAACACTGAAGCTTTCTTT
.	.	TRBV7-3	TRBJ2-1	CASSLGNPGFQSYNEQFF	TGTGCCAGCAGCTTAGGTAATCCGGGCTTCCAGTCCTACAATGAGCAGTTCTTC
.	once	TRBV11-1	TRBJ1-2	CASSLGTLNYGYTF	TGTGCCAGCAGCTTAGGGACACTTAACTATGGCTACACCTTC
.	.	TRBV27	TRBJ1-1	CASSPDGAGRTEAFF	TGTGCCAGCAGTCCAGATGGGGCCGGGAGGACTGAAGCTTTCTTT
.	.	TRBV11-2	TRBJ1-1	CASSLRGRTTEAFF	TGTGCCAGCAGCTTAAGGGGCCGAACGACTGAAGCTTTCTTT
.	.	TRBV30	TRBJ1-2	CAWTSLQETHNYGYTF	TGTGCCTGGACCTCTTTACAGGAGACCCATAACTATGGCTACACCTTC
.	.	TRBV27	TRBJ2-7	CASSLATGPTYEQYF	TGTGCCAGCAGTTTAGCGACCGGTCCGACCTACGAGCAGTACTTC
.	.	TRBV20-1	TRBJ1-5	CSARGNQPQHF	TGCAGTGCAAGGGGGAATCAGCCCCAGCATTTT
TRBD1	.	TRBV2	TRBJ1-2	CASSRDRGPGDYGYTF	TGTGCCAGCAGCCGGGACAGGGGACCAGGGGACTATGGCTACACCTTC
.	.	TRBV3-1/TRBV3-2	TRBJ1-6	CAPSLQSRRWSYNSPLHF	TGTGCCCCTTCCCTACAGAGTCGTAGGTGGTCCTATAATTCACCCCTCCACTTT
TRBD1	.	TRBV5-5	TRBJ2-7	CASSLGQGPAYEQYF	TGTGCCAGCAGCCTTGGACAGGGGCCAGCCTACGAGCAGTACTTC
.	.	TRBV12-3/TRBV12-4	TRBJ1-1	CASRNRVGEAFF	TGTGCCAGCAGGAACAGGGTCGGAGAAGCTTTCTTT